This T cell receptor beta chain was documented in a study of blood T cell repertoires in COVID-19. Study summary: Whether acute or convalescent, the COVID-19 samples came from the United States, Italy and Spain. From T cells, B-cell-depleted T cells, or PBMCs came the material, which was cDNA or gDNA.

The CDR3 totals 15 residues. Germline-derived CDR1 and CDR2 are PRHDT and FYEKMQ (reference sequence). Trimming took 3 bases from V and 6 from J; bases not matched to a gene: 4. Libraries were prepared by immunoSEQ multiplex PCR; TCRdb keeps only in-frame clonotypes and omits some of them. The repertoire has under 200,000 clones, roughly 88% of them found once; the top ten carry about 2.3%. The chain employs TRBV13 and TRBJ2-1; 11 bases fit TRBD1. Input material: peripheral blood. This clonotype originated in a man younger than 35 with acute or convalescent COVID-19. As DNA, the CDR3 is TGTGCCAGCAGCTTCGGGACAGGGGGGTCCAATGAGCAGTTCTTC. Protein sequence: CASSFGTGGSNEQFF.